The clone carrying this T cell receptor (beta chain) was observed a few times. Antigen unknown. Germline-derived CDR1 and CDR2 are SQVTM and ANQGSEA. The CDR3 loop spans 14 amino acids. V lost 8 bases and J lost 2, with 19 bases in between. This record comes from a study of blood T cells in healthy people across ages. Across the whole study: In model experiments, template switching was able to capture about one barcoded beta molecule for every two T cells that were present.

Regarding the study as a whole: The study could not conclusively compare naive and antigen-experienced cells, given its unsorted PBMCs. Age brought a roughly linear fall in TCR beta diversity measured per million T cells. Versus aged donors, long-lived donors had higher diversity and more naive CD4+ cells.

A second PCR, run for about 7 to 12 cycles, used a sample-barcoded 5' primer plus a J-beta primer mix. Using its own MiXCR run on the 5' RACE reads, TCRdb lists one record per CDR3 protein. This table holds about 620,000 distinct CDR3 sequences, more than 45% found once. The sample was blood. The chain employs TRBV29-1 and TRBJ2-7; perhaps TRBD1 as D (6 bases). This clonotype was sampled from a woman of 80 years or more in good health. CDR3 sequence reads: CSPEEGGATYEQYF. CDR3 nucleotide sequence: TGCAGCCCAGAGGAAGGGGGTGCCACCTACGAGCAGTACTTC.